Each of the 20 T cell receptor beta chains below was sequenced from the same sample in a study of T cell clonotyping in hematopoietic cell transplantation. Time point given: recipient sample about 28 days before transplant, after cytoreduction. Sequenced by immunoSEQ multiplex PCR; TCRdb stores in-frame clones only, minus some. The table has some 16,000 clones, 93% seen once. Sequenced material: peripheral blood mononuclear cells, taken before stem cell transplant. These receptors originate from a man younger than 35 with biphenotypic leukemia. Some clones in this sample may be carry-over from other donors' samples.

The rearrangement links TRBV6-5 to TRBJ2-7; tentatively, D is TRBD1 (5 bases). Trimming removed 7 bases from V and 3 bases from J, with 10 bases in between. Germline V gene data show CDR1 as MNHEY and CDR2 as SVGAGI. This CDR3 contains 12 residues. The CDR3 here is CASTAGNYEQYF. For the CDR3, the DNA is TGTGCCAGCACGGCAGGGAACTACGAGCAGTACTTC.

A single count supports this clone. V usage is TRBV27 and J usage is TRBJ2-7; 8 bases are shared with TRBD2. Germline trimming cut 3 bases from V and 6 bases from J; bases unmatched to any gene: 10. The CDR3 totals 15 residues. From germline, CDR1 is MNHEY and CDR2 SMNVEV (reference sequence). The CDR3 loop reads CASSFPGGPVSEQYF. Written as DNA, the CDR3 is TGTGCCAGCAGTTTCCCGGGGGGGCCGGTATCCGAGCAGTACTTC.

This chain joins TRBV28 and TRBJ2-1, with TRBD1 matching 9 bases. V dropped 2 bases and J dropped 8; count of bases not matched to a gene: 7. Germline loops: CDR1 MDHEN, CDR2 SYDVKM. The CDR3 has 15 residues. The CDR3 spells CASSLAGTGLYEQFF. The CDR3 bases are TGTGCCAGCAGTTTAGCCGGGACAGGGTTGTATGAGCAGTTCTTC.

DNA of the CDR3: TGTGCCAGCAGTGAAAGGCCCGGGGAGGATGGCACTGAAGCTTTCTTT. This gives the protein CASSERPGEDGTEAFF. This chain joins TRBV25-1 and TRBJ1-1, with D uncertain. Per germline, CDR1 MGHDK and CDR2 SYGVNS. This CDR3 contains 16 residues. Trimming pared 2 bases from V and 4 bases from J, leaving 17 bases between.

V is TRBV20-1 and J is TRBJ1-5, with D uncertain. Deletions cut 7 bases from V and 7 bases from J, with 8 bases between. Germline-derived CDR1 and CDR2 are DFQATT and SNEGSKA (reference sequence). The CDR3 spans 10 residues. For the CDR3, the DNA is TGCAGTGACGATGGGCAGCCCCAGCATTTT. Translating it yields CSDDGQPQHF.

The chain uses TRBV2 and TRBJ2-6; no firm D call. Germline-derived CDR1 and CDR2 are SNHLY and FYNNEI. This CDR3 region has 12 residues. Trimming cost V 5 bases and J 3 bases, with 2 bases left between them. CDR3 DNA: TGTGCCAGCAGTCTTGGGGCCAACGTCCTGACTTTC. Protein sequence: CASSLGANVLTF.

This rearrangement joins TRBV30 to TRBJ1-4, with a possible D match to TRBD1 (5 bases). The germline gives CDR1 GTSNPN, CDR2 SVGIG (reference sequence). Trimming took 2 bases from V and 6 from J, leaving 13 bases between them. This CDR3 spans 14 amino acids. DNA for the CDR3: TGTGCCTGGAGTCCAGGGACGGGGGATGAAAAACTGTTTTTT. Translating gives CAWSPGTGDEKLFF.

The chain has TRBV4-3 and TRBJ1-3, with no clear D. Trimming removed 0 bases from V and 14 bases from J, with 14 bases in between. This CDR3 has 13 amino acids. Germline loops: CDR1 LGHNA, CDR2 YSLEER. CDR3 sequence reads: CASSQEWRASVYF. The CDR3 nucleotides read TGCGCCAGCAGCCAAGAATGGAGAGCGTCGGTATATTTT.

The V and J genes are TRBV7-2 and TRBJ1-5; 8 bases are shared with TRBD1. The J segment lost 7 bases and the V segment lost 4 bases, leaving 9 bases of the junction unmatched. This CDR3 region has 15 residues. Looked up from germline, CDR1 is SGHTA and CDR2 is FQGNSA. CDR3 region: CASSYGATGEQPQHF. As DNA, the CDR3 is TGTGCCAGCAGCTACGGGGCGACAGGGGAACAGCCCCAGCATTTT.

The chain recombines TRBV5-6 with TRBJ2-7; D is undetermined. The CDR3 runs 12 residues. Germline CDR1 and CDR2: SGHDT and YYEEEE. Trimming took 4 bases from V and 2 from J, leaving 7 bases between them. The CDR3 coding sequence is TGTGCCAGCAGCCATCAGGCCTACGAGCAGTACTTC. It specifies CASSHQAYEQYF.

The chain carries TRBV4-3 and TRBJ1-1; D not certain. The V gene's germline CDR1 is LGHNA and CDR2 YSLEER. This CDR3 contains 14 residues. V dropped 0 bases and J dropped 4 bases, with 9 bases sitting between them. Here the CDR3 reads CASSQERAGTEAFF. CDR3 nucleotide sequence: TGCGCCAGCAGCCAAGAAAGGGCTGGCACTGAAGCTTTCTTT.

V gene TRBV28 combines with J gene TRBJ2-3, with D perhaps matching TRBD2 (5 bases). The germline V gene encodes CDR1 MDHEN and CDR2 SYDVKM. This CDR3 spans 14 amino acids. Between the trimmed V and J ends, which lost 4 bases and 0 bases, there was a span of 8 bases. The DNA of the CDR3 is TGTGCCAGCAGTTACGAGCGGAGCACAGATACGCAGTATTTT. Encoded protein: CASSYERSTDTQYF.

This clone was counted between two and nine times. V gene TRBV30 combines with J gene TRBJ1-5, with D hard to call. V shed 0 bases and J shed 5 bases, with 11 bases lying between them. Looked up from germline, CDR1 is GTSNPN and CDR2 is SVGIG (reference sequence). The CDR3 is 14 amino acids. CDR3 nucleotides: TGTGCCTGGAGTGTACTGCTGGGAGATCAGCCCCAGCATTTT. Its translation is CAWSVLLGDQPQHF.

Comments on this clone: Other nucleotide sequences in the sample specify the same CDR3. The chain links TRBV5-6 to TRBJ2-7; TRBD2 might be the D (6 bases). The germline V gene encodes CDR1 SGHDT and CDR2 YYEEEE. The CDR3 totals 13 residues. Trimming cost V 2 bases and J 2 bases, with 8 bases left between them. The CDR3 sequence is CASSFGRTYEQYF. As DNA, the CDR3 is TGTGCCAGCAGCTTCGGGAGAACCTACGAGCAGTACTTC.

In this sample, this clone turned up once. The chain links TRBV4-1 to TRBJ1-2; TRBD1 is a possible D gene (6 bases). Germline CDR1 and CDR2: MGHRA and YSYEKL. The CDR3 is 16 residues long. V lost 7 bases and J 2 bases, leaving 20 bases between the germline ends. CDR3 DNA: TGCGCCAGCACCGAGTCGGTCGGGCAGGGGAACTATGGCTACACCTTC. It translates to CASTESVGQGNYGYTF.

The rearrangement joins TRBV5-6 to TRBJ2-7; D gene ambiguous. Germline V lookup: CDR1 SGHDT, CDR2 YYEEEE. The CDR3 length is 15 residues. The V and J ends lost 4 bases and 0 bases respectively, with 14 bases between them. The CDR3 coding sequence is TGTGCCAGCAGCCTCATTCGGGCTATCTCCTACGAGCAGTACTTC. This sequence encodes CASSLIRAISYEQYF.

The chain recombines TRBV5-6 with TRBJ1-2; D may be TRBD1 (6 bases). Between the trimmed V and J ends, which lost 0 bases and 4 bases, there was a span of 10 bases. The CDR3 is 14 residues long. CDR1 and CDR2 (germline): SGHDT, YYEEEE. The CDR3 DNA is TGTGCCAGCAGCTTGGATACAGGGAGCTATGGCTACACCTTC. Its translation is CASSLDTGSYGYTF. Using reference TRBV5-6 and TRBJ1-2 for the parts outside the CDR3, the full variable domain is DAGVTQSPTHLIKTRGQQVTLRCSPKSGHDTVSWYQQALGQGPQFIFQYYEEEERQRGNFPDRFSGHQFPNYSSELNVNALLLGDSALYLCASSLDTGSYGYTFGSGTRLTVV.

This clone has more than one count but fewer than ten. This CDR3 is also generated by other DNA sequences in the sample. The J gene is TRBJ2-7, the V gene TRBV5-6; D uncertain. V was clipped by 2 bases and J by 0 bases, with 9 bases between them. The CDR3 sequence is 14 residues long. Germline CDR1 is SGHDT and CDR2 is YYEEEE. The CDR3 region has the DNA TGTGCCAGCAGCTTCGGCAGGAGCTCCTACGAGCAGTACTTC. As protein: CASSFGRSSYEQYF.

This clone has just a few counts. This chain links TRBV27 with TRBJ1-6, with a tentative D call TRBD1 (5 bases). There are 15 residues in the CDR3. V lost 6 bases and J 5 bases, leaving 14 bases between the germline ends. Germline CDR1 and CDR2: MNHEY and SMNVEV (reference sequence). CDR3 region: CASRGWGDDNSPLHF. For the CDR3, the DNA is TGTGCCAGCAGGGGCTGGGGCGACGATAATTCACCCCTCCACTTT.

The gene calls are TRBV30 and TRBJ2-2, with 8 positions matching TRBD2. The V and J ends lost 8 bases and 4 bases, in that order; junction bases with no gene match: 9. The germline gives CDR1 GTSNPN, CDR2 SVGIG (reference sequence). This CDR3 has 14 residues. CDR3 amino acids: CAARRGLGTGELFF. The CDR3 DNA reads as TGTGCCGCCCGACGGGGACTAGGCACCGGGGAGCTGTTTTTT.